Following are 28 T cell receptor beta chains from one sample sequenced in a study of T-cell memory formation after mild COVID-19. TCRdb re-called the 5' RACE reads with MiXCR, one entry per CDR3 protein. The table shows under 350,000 distinct CDR3 sequences, with roughly 16% occurring only once. Sequencing was carried out using PBMCs or a T cell subset sorted from them (not recorded which). The receptor source for this set is a man between 18 and 29 years old who had mild COVID-19 (a few samples of this study predate the infection). Cell type and time point are not known.

This clonotype was seen only a few times. The rearrangement links TRBV24-1 to TRBJ2-2; tentatively, D is TRBD1 (6 bases). The germline gives CDR1 KGHDR, CDR2 SFDVKD. V gave up 5 bases and J gave up 5 bases, with 11 bases separating them. The CDR3 consists of 14 residues. Here the CDR3 DNA reads TGTGCCACCAGTGGAAGGCAGGGGACCGGGGAGCTGTTTTTT. Translating gives CATSGRQGTGELFF.

The table lists this clonotype with many counts. CDR3 DNA: TGCAGTGCTAGGGCAGAGGTTGGAAACACCATATATTTT. This gives the protein CSARAEVGNTIYF. This chain joins TRBV20-1 and TRBJ1-3; D is uncertain. The length of the CDR3 is 13 residues. Germline V gene data show CDR1 as DFQATT and CDR2 as SNEGSKA (reference sequence). The V and J ends lost 3 bases and 3 bases respectively, with 9 bases between them.

This clonotype was observed a handful of times. The chain has TRBV19 and TRBJ2-6; tentative D call: TRBD2 (5 bases). The germline V and J ends were trimmed by 4 bases and 1 base, with 20 bases remaining between them. Germline values: CDR1 LNHDA, CDR2 SQIVND (reference sequence). CDR3 size: 19 residues. CDR3 sequence reads: CASSSHARGTASGANVLTF. The CDR3 nucleotides read TGTGCCAGTAGTAGCCATGCCCGGGGAACTGCGTCTGGGGCCAACGTCCTGACTTTC.

The chain uses TRBV15 and TRBJ1-1; 12 positions agree with TRBD1. CDR3 size: 15 residues. Germline V gene data show CDR1 as LNHNV and CDR2 as YYDKDF (reference sequence). After removal of 3 bases from V and 6 bases from J, the junction contained 5 bases not matched to a gene. CDR3 bases: TGTGCCACCAGCAGCACCGGGACAGGGGGCCCTGAAGCTTTCTTT. It is translated as CATSSTGTGGPEAFF. The variable domain in full, with the rest retrieved from reference TRBV15 and TRBJ1-1, is DAMVIQNPRYQVTQFGKPVTLSCSQTLNHNVMYWYQQKSSQAPKLLFHYYDKDFNNEADTPDNFQSRRPNTSFCFLDIRSPGLGDTAMYLCATSSTGTGGPEAFFGQGTRLTVV.

This clonotype has just a few counts. This chain links TRBV4-1 with TRBJ1-3; D remains ambiguous. Germline-derived CDR1 and CDR2 are MGHRA and YSYEKL. The CDR3 runs to 15 residues. Trimming left V 3 bases short and J 2 bases short, with 11 bases between. The CDR3 reads CASSQLWTAGNTIYF. For the CDR3, the DNA is TGCGCCAGCAGCCAGTTGTGGACGGCTGGAAACACCATATATTTT.

This clonotype was detected a few times. DNA of the CDR3: TGCGCCAGCAGGAAGGAGGGGAATGAGCAGTTCTTC. This gives the protein CASRKEGNEQFF. The V and J genes are TRBV4-1 and TRBJ2-1, with a possible D match to TRBD2 (6 bases). CDR3 length: 12 amino acids. The V and J ends lost 6 bases and 7 bases respectively, with 10 bases between them. Per the germline V gene, CDR1 is MGHRA and CDR2 is YSYEKL.

The genes are TRBV12-3 or TRBV12-4 and TRBJ2-2; 12 bases line up with TRBD2. This CDR3 has 17 residues. The junction had 7 bases not matched to a gene; V was cut back by 8 bases and J by 0 bases. The CDR3 DNA is TGTGCCAGCCGACTAGCGGGGGCTTCCGCGAACACCGGGGAGCTGTTTTTT. As protein: CASRLAGASANTGELFF.

This chain connects TRBV4-2 to TRBJ2-3; D remains ambiguous. V lost 0 bases and J lost 0, with 7 bases in between. This CDR3 has 15 amino acids. CDR1 LGHNA and CDR2 YNFKEQ come from the germline V gene. The CDR3 protein is CASSQEVGSTDTQYF. The CDR3 DNA is TGTGCCAGCAGCCAAGAGGTCGGGAGCACAGATACGCAGTATTTT.

This clonotype was seen repeatedly, ten times or more. The chain has TRBV12-3 or TRBV12-4 and TRBJ1-3; D is ambiguous. Trimming removed 8 bases at V and 0 bases at J, with 5 bases between. The CDR3 is 12 residues long. CDR3 region: CASGSSGNTIYF. The DNA for the CDR3 is TGTGCCAGCGGCAGCTCTGGAAACACCATATATTTT.

There are a few counts of this clonotype. The chain combines TRBV29-1 with TRBJ2-3; TRBD1 matches 8 bases. J gave up 3 bases and V 1 base, and 9 bases lay outside the gene matches. The CDR3 sequence is 16 residues long. Germline CDR1 SQVTM, CDR2 ANQGSEA. Here the CDR3 DNA reads TGCAGCGTTGAAGGAGACAGCAGGGGGCGAACAGATACGCAGTATTTT. Its translation is CSVEGDSRGRTDTQYF.

This clonotype was picked up a small number of times. J is TRBJ2-5 and V is TRBV2; D possibly uses TRBD1 or TRBD2 (5 bases each). V was pared by 4 bases and J by 4 bases, with 10 bases between. Germline assignment: CDR1 SNHLY and CDR2 FYNNEI. This CDR3 is built from 13 residues. For the CDR3, the DNA is TGTGCCAGCAGTGGAGGGGATGCAGAGACCCAGTACTTC. Its protein product is CASSGGDAETQYF.

V is TRBV27 and J is TRBJ2-3; D might be TRBD2 (6 bases). Germline values: CDR1 MNHEY, CDR2 SMNVEV (reference sequence). Trimming shortened V by 6 bases and J by 1 base, and 11 bases separated the two germline ends. The CDR3 sequence is 14 residues long. CDR3 loop: CASRSSGGTDTQYF. In DNA, the CDR3 is TGTGCCAGCAGGTCTTCGGGGGGCACAGATACGCAGTATTTT.

The CDR3 DNA sequence: TGTGCCAGCAGCAGACTAGCGGGGGGCCCCTACGAGCAGTACTTC. Its translation is CASSRLAGGPYEQYF. This chain uses TRBV6-5 with TRBJ2-7; 13 nucleotides agree with TRBD2. This CDR3 spans 15 amino acids. With V trimmed by 6 bases and J by 2 bases, 4 bases remained unmatched. Germline lookup yields CDR1 MNHEY and CDR2 SVGAGI.

In its sample, this clonotype was seen many times. The rearrangement links TRBV7-2 to TRBJ1-1; D is unclear. V dropped 4 bases and J dropped 3 bases, with 9 bases sitting between them. This CDR3 comprises 13 residues. CDR1 is SGHTA, CDR2 FQGNSA, per germline. CDR3 in amino acids: CASSYNQDTEAFF. CDR3 in DNA: TGTGCCAGCAGCTACAACCAGGACACTGAAGCTTTCTTT.

The chain couples TRBV5-1 to TRBJ2-1; possible D gene TRBD1, 7 bases. Germline V CDR1 and CDR2: SGHRS, YFSETQ. This CDR3 has 17 residues. The ends were cut back, 1 base at V and 4 bases at J, with 18 bases in the middle. The CDR3 here is CASSLSPQGRRYNEQFF. CDR3 nucleotides: TGCGCCAGCAGCTTGTCCCCACAGGGGAGGCGATACAATGAGCAGTTCTTC.

The chain is built from TRBV4-1 and TRBJ2-1; D is unresolved. The CDR3 extends over 12 amino acids. Germline CDR1 reads MGHRA; CDR2 reads YSYEKL. Trimming shortened V by 1 base and J by 9 bases, and 7 bases separated the two germline ends. The CDR3 protein is CASSQVGGEQFF. Here the CDR3 DNA reads TGCGCCAGCAGCCAAGTAGGCGGTGAGCAGTTCTTC.

This chain uses TRBV4-3 with TRBJ2-5; possibly TRBD1 or TRBD2 for D (6 bases each). The germline gives CDR1 LGHNA, CDR2 YSLEER. V was trimmed by 3 bases and J by 4 bases, leaving 18 bases between them. CDR3 length: 16 residues. In nucleotides, the CDR3 is TGCGCCAGCAGCCACAGACTAGGTACAGGGTTAGAGACCCAGTACTTC. It specifies CASSHRLGTGLETQYF.

This CDR3 is CASSHAGEGTTNTEAFF. CDR3 nucleotide sequence: TGTGCCAGCAGTCACGCGGGTGAGGGGACAACTAACACTGAAGCTTTCTTT. The V gene is TRBV6-5, the J gene TRBJ1-1; weak D call: TRBD1 (6 bases). CDR3 length: 17 residues. The germline gives CDR1 MNHEY, CDR2 SVGAGI. The V gene lost 5 bases and the J gene lost 2 bases, with 21 bases spanning the gap.

The V gene is TRBV20-1, the J gene TRBJ2-3; 11 positions match TRBD2. The germline V gene has CDR1 DFQATT and CDR2 SNEGSKA (reference sequence). J lost 6 bases, V lost 5 bases, and 10 bases had no gene match. This CDR3 region has 15 residues. CDR3 loop: CSAPYGTSGHDTQYF. The CDR3 DNA reads as TGCAGTGCTCCTTACGGGACTAGCGGTCATGATACGCAGTATTTT.

The chain employs TRBV15 and TRBJ2-5; tentatively, D is TRBD1 or TRBD2 (7 bases each). Trimming removed 3 bases from V and 0 bases from J, with 11 bases in between. The CDR3 extends over 15 amino acids. CDR1 LNHNV and CDR2 YYDKDF come from the germline V gene (reference sequence). CDR3 sequence reads: CATSRGGTDQETQYF. The CDR3 DNA sequence: TGTGCCACCAGCAGGGGAGGGACAGACCAAGAGACCCAGTACTTC.

The gene calls are TRBV20-1 and TRBJ2-1; no reliable D call. The CDR3 loop spans 14 amino acids. CDR1 and CDR2 (germline): DFQATT, SNEGSKA (reference sequence). Between the trimmed V and J ends, which lost 3 bases and 4 bases, there was a span of 13 bases. In DNA form, the CDR3 reads TGCAGTGCTAGCGCGGCAGGAGATTACAATGAGCAGTTCTTC. Protein product: CSASAAGDYNEQFF.

The gene calls are TRBV28 and TRBJ1-2; D gene uncertain. Germline V gene lookup returns CDR1 MDHEN and CDR2 SYDVKM. V lost 2 bases and J lost 8, with 9 bases in between. The CDR3 loop spans 12 amino acids. CDR3 region: CASSLRRIGYTF. For the CDR3, the DNA is TGTGCCAGCAGTTTAAGGAGGATCGGCTACACCTTC.

This clonotype was observed many times. This CDR3 reads CASSYDMDYGYTF. CDR3 bases: TGTGCCAGCAGTTACGACATGGACTATGGCTACACCTTC. The rearrangement links TRBV6-5 to TRBJ1-2; D not certain. There are 13 residues in the CDR3. CDR1 is MNHEY, CDR2 SVGAGI, per germline. Trimming removed 2 bases from V and 3 bases from J, with 7 bases in between.

The V and J genes are TRBV7-9 and TRBJ1-3; 7 bases align to TRBD1. Germline CDR1 and CDR2: SEHNR and FQNEAQ (reference sequence). V lost 5 bases and J lost 6; bases outside the gene matches: 13. This CDR3 has 16 amino acids. CDR3 in amino acids: CASSAPSDRVVNTIYF. In DNA form, the CDR3 reads TGTGCCAGCAGCGCGCCCAGTGACAGGGTGGTAAACACCATATATTTT. Supplemented by reference TRBV7-9 and TRBJ1-3, the full variable domain reads DTGVSQNPRHKITKRGQNVTFRCDPISEHNRLYWYRQTLGQGPEFLTYFQNEAQLEKSRLLSDRFSAERPKGSFSTLEIQRTEQGDSAMYLCASSAPSDRVVNTIYFGEGSWLTVV.

V is TRBV4-1 and J is TRBJ1-2, with 7 bases fitting TRBD1. CDR1 and CDR2 (germline): MGHRA, YSYEKL. Trimming took 3 bases from V and 8 from J; bases not matched to a gene: 9. The CDR3 length is 14 residues. The CDR3 DNA reads as TGCGCCAGCAGCCAGCCGACAGGGAGGAAGGGCTACACCTTC. It codes for CASSQPTGRKGYTF.

This clonotype showed up just a few times. The rearrangement uses TRBV7-9 and TRBJ1-2; maybe TRBD1 (6 bases). With 5 bases removed from V and 0 bases from J, the gap between germline ends came to 16 bases. This CDR3 contains 16 residues. CDR1 SEHNR and CDR2 FQNEAQ come from the germline V gene (reference sequence). The CDR3 reads CASSPSRGGANYGYTF. The CDR3 DNA reads as TGTGCCAGCAGCCCCTCGAGGGGGGGAGCTAACTATGGCTACACCTTC.

The chain carries TRBV7-3 and TRBJ2-1; TRBD1 matches at 9 bases. CDR1 and CDR2 from the germline V gene are SGHTA and FQGTGA. The CDR3 extends over 15 amino acids. V lost 2 bases to trimming and J lost 4 bases; unmatched junction nucleotides: 3. The CDR3 loop is CASSLDRGTYNEQFF. CDR3 DNA sequence: TGTGCCAGCAGCTTAGACAGGGGGACATACAATGAGCAGTTCTTC.

This clonotype was counted a few times. V usage is TRBV12-3 or TRBV12-4 and J usage is TRBJ1-5; unclear D gene. The ends were cut back, 2 bases at V and 4 bases at J, with 6 bases in the middle. The CDR3 length is 13 residues. Here the CDR3 DNA reads TGTGCCAGCAGTTTAAGGGTGAATCAGCCCCAGCATTTT. Translation: CASSLRVNQPQHF.